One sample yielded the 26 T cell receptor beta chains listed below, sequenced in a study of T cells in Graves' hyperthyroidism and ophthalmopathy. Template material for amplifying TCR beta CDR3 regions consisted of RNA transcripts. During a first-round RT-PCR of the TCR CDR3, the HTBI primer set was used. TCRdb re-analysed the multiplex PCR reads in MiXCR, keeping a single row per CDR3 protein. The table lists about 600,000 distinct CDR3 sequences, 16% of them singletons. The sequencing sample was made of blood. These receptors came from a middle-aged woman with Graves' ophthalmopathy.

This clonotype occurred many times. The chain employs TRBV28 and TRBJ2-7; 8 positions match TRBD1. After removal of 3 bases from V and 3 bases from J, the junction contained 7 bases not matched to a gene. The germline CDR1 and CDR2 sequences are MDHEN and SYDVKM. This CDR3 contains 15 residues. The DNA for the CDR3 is TGTGCCAGCAGTTTGGGACAGGCCACCTTCTACGAGCAGTACTTC. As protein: CASSLGQATFYEQYF. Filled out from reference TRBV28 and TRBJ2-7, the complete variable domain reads DVKVTQSSRYLVKRTGEKVFLECVQDMDHENMFWYRQDPGLGLRLIYFSYDVKMKEKGDIPEGYSVSREKKERFSLILESASTNQTSMYLCASSLGQATFYEQYFGPGTRLTVT.

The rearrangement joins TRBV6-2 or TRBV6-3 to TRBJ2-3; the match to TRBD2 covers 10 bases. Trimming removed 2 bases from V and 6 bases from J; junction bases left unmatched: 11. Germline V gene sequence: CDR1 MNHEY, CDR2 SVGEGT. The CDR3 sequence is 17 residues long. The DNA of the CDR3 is TGTGCCAGCAGTTACAGGGCTAGCGGGAGATATTCGGATACGCAGTATTTT. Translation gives CASSYRASGRYSDTQYF.

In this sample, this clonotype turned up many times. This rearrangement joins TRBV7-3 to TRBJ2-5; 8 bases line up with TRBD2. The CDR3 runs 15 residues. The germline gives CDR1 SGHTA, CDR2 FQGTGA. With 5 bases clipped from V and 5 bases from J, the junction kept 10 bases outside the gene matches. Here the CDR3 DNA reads TGTGCCAGCAGCCTCACCGGGGGGGCGCGGGAGACCCAGTACTTC. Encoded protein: CASSLTGGARETQYF.

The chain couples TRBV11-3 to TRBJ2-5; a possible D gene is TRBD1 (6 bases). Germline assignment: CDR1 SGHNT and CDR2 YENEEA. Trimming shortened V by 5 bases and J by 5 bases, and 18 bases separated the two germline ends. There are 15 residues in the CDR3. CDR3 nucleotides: TGTGCCAGCAGCGGGACGGGACAAGATGGGGAGACCCAGTACTTC. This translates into CASSGTGQDGETQYF.

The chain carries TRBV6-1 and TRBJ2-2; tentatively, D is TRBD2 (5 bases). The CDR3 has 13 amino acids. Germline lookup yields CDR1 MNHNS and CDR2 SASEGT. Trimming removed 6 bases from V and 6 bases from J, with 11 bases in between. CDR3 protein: CASSRSRAGELFF. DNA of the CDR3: TGTGCCAGCAGCCGTTCGAGGGCCGGGGAGCTGTTTTTT.

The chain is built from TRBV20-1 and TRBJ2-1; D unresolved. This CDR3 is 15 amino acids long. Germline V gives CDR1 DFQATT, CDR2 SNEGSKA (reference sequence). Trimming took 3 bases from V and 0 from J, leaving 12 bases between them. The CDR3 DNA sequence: TGCAGTGCTAGGGGCTGGGCGGACTCCTACAATGAGCAGTTCTTC. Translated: CSARGWADSYNEQFF.

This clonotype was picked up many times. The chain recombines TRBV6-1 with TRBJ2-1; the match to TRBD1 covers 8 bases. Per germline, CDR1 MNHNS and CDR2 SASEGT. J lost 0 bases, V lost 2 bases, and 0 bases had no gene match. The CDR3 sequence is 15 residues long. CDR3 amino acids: CASSETGGSYNEQFF. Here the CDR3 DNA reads TGTGCCAGCAGTGAAACAGGGGGCTCCTACAATGAGCAGTTCTTC.

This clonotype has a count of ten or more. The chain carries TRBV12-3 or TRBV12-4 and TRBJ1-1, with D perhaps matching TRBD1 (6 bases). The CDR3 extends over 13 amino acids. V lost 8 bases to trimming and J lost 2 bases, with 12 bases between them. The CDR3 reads CASGGPANTEAFF. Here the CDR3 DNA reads TGTGCCAGCGGGGGGCCGGCAAACACTGAAGCTTTCTTT.

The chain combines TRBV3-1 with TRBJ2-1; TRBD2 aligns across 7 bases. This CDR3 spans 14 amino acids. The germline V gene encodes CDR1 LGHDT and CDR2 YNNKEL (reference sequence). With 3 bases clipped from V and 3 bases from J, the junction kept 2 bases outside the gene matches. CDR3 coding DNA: TGTGCCAGCAGCCAGGGACTACGCTACAATGAGCAGTTCTTC. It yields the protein CASSQGLRYNEQFF.

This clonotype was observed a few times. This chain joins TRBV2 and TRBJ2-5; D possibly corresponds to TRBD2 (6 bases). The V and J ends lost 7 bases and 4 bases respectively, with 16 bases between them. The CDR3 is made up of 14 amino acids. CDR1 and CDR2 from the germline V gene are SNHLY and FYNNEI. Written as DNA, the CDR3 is TGTGCCAGCAAGGAAATGGGACTCCCAGAGACCCAGTACTTC. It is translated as CASKEMGLPETQYF.

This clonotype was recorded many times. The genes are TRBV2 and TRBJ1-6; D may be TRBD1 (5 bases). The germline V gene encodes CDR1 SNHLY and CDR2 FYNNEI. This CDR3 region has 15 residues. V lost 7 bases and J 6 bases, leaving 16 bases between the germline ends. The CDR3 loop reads CASNPPGRTNSPLHF. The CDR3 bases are TGTGCCAGCAACCCGCCGGGACGTACTAATTCACCCCTCCACTTT.

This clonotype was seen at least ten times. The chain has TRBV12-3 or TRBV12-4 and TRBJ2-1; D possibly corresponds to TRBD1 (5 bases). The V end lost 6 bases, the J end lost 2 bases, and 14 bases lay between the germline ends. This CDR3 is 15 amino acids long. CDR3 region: CASREGAGPYNEQFF. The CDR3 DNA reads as TGTGCCAGCAGAGAAGGGGCAGGGCCCTACAATGAGCAGTTCTTC.

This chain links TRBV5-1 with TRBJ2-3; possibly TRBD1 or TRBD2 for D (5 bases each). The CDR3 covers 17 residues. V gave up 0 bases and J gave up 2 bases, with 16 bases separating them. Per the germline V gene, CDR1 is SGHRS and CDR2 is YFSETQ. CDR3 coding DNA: TGCGCCAGCAGCTTGGTTATAGGGGAGAGTGTCACAGATACGCAGTATTTT. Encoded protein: CASSLVIGESVTDTQYF.

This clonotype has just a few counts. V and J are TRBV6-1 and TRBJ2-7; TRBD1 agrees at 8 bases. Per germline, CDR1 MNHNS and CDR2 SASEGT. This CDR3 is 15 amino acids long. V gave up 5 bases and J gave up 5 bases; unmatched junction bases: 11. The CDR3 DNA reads TGTGCCAGCAGTCCTGAAGGACAGGGTATCCACGAGCAGTACTTC. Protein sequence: CASSPEGQGIHEQYF.

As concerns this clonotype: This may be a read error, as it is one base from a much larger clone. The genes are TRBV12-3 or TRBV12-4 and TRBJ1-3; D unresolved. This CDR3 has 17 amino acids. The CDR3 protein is CASSQTAILFAGNTTYF. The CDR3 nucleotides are TGTGCCAGCAGCCAGACCGCCATTCTTTTTGCTGGAAACACCACATATTTT.

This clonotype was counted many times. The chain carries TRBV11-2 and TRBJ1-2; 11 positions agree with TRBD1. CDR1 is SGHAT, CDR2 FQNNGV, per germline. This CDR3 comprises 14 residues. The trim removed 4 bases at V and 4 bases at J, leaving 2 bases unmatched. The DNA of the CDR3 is TGTGCCAGCAGCTCCGGGACAGGGGGCTATGGCTACACCTTC. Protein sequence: CASSSGTGGYGYTF.

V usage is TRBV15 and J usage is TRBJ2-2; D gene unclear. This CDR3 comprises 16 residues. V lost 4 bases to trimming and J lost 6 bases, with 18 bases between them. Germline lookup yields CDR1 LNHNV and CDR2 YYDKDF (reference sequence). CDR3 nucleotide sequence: TGTGCCACCAGCACGCCCGCGGAGTTACAACCCGGGGAGCTGTTTTTT. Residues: CATSTPAELQPGELFF.

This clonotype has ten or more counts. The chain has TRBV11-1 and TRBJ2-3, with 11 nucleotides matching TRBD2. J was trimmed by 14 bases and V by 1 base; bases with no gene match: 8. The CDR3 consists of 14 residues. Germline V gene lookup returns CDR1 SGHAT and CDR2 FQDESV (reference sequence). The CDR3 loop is CASSLGLAGTRAYF. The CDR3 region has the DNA TGTGCCAGCAGCTTAGGACTAGCGGGAACGCGGGCGTATTTT.

In DNA, the CDR3 is TGTGCCAGCAGCCCGGGGACCCGGGTGAACACTGAAGCTTTCTTT. It specifies CASSPGTRVNTEAFF. This rearrangement joins TRBV7-9 to TRBJ1-1; TRBD1 might be the D (5 bases). Germline values: CDR1 SEHNR, CDR2 FQNEAQ (reference sequence). V was shortened by 5 bases and J by 0 bases, with 13 bases between the two germline ends. The CDR3 length is 15 residues.

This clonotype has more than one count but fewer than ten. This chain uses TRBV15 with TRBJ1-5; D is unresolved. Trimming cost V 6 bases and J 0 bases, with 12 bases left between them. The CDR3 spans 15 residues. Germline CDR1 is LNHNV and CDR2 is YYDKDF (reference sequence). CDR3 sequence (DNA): TGTGCCACCAGTTTCAATAGTGATAGCAATCAGCCCCAGCATTTT. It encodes CATSFNSDSNQPQHF.

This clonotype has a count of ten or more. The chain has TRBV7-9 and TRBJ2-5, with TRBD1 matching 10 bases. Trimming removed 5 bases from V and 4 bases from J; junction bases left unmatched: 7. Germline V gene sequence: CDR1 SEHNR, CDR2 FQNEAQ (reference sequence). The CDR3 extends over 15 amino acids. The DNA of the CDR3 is TGTGCCAGCAGCGCAAGAGGGGACAGGGGAGAGACCCAGTACTTC. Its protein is CASSARGDRGETQYF.

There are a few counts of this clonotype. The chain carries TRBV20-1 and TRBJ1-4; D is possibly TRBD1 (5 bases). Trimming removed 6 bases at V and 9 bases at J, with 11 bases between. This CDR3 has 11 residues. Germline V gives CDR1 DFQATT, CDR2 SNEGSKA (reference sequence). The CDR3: CSAPTVKKLFF. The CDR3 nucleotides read TGCAGTGCGCCGACAGTTAAAAAACTGTTTTTT.

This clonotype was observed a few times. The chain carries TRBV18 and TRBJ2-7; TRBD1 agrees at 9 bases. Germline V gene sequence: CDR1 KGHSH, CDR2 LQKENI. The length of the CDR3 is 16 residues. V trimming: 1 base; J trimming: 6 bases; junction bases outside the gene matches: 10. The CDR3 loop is CASSPRTGVELSEQYF. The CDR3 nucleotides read TGTGCCAGCTCACCACGGACAGGGGTGGAACTAAGCGAGCAGTACTTC.

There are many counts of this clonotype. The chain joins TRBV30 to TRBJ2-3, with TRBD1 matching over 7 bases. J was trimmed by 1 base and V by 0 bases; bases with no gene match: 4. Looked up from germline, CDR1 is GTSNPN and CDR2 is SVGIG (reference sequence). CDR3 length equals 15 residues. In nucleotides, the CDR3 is TGTGCCTGGAGTGTACAGGGGACCCGCACAGATACGCAGTATTTT. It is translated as CAWSVQGTRTDTQYF.

CDR3 protein: CASSLTPGPNYGYTF. CDR3 bases: TGTGCCAGCAGCTTAACACCAGGCCCTAACTATGGCTACACCTTC. The chain is built from TRBV7-3 and TRBJ1-2; D not certain. V dropped 0 bases and J dropped 0 bases, with 8 bases sitting between them. Germline-derived CDR1 and CDR2 are SGHTA and FQGTGA. This CDR3 has 15 amino acids.

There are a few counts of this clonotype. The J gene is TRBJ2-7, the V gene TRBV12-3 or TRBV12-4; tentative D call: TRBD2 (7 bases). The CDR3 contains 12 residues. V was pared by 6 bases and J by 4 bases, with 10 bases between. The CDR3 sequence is CASRAGAYEQYF. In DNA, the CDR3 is TGTGCCAGCAGGGCGGGGGCTTACGAGCAGTACTTC.